Reported below is one TCR beta chain. This record belongs to a study of blood T cell repertoires in COVID-19. Study at large: Some COVID-19 samples were acute and others convalescent; all came from the United States, Italy and Spain. PBMCs, B-cell-depleted T cells, or T cells provided the cDNA or gDNA that made up the material.

Methods used by the authors: Estimation of nucleated cell counts relied on the amplification of reference gene primers. Only in-frame clones appear in the TCRdb table, and some are missing; sequencing was by immunoSEQ multiplex PCR. D and trimming come from the DNA, and the V and J calls and clone size come from that table. The sample holds some 44,000 clones, around 80% seen once. The CDR3 loop spans 20 amino acids. V dropped 5 bases and J dropped 2; count of bases not matched to a gene: 18. Germline-derived CDR1 and CDR2 are LGHNT and FRNRAP. This receptor was identified in a woman aged 60-75 years with acute or convalescent COVID-19. V is TRBV12-5 and J is TRBJ2-1, with 10 bases lining up with TRBD2. Sequencing was done on a sample of peripheral blood. The CDR3 sequence is CASGPNKTQLTSGAYNEQFF. Written as DNA, the CDR3 is TGTGCTAGTGGTCCCAACAAGACGCAACTTACTAGCGGGGCCTACAATGAGCAGTTCTTC.